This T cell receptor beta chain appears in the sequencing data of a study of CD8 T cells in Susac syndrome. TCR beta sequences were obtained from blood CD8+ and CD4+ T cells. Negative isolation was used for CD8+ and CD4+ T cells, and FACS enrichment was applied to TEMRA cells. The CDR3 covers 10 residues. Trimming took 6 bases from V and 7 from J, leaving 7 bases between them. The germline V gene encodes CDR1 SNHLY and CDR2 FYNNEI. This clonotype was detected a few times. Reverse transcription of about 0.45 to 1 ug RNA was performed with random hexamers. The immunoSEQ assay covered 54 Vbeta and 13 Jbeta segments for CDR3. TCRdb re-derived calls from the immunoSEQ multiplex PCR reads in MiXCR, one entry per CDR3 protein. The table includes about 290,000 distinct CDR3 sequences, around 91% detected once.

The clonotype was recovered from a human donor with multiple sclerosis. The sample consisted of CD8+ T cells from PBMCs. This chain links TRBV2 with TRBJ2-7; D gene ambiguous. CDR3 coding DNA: TGTGCCAGCAGGGTCTTGGAGCAGTACTTC. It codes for CASRVLEQYF.